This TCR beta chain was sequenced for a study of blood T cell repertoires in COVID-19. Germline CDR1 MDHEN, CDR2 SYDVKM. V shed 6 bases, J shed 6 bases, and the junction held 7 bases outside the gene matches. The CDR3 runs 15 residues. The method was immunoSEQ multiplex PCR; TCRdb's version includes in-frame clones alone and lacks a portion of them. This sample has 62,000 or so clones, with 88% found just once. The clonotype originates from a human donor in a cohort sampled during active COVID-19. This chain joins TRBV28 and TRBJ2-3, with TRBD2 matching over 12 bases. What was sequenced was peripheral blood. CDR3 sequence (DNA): TGTGCCAGCAGAAGCGGACTAGCGGGGTCGGATACGCAGTATTTT. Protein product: CASRSGLAGSDTQYF.